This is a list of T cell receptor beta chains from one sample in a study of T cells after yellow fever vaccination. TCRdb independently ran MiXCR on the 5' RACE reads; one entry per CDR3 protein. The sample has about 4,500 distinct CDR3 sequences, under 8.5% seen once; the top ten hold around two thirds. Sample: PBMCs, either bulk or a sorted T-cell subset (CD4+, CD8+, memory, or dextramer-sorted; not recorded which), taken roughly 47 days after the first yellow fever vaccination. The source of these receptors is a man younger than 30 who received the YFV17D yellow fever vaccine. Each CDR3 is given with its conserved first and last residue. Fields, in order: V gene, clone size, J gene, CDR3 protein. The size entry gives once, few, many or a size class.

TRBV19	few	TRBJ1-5	CASRQGGGQPQHF
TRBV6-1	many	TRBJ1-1	CASSEGPMGAEAFF
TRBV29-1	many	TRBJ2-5	CSVEDLHRGDFWHQYF
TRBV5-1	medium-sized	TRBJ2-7	CASRNPRSSYEQYF
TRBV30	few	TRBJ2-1	CAMSPGLRHNEQFF
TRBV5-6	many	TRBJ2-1	CASSLSGLNEQFF
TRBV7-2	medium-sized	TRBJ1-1	CASSPSGWDTEAFF
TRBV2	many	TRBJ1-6	CASTGLENSPLHF
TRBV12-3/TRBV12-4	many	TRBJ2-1	CASGSAGFYNEQFF
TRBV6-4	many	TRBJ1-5	CAIVGASDQPQHF
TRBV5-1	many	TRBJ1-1	CASSWGPLQVGTEAFF
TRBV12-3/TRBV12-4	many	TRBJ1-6	CASSTPRALHNSPLHF
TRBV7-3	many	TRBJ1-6	CASRLQGALYNSPLHF
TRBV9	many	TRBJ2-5	CASSVEARAETQYF
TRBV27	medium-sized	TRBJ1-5	CASSPTGFSNQPQHF
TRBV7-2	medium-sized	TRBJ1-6	CASSPLHNSPLHF
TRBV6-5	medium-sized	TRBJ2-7	CASSYYPRFYEQYF
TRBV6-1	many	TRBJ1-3	CASGGELSGNTIYF
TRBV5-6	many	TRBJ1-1	CASSLAPTEAFF
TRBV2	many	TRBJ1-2	CASSLVSGDYGYTF
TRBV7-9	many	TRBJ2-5	CASSPGPGQRQETQYF
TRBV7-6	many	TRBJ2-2	CASSSGTNTGELFF
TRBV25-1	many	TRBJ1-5	CASSDRAWDSNQPQHF
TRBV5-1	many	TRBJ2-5	CASSLAGAWETQYF
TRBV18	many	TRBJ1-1	CASSPPGNTEAFF
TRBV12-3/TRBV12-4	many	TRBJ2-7	CASSPQGTGAYEQYF
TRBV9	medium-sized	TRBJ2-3	CASSVAGRGTDTQYF
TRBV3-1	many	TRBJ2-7	CASSQDLRRPSYEQYF
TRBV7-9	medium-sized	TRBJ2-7	CASSPRPHEQYF
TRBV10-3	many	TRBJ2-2	CAISEPTANTGELFF
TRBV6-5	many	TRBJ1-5	CASSRPDRGNQPQHF
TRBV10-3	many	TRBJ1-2	CAISEDLGHAAFYGYTF
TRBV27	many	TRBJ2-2	CASSLLIAGGQGGELFF
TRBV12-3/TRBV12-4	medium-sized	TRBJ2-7	CASSADSAYEQYF
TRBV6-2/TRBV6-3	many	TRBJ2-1	CASSLRLAAYNEQFF
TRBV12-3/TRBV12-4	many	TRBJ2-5	CASSNGAAQETQYF
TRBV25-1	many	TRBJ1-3	CASSPGHTGNTIYF
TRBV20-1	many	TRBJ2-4	CSAIGGTYRGFRKNIQYF
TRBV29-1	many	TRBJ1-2	CSVEDFPNTGQGIQGYTF
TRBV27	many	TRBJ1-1	CASSLTGDEGTEAFF
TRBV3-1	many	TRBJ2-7	CASSRGTTVSYEQYF